Described below is a single T cell receptor beta chain sequence and its context. The antigen remains unidentified. A junction end diverges from the germline sequence, so it may reflect a read error. Amplification used 60 Vbeta primers and 13 Jbeta primers. Libraries were prepared by immunoSEQ multiplex PCR; TCRdb keeps only in-frame clonotypes and omits some of them. The sample gives roughly 100,000 clones, around 84% of which show up once; about a tenth is in the top ten. This CDR3 contains 13 residues. Germline-derived CDR1 and CDR2 are SSHAT and FNYEAQ (reference sequence). This sample is drawn from a study of cytomegalovirus exposure and HLA in healthy donors. For the study at large: Drawn from HLA-typed donors, approximately 86 million unique TCRs were held in an early data release.

Likely unrecorded immune exposures existed in these nominally healthy donors. Study-wide results and caveats: A few of the chains that were CMV-associated were confirmed in vitro to be specific for CMV antigens. TCR beta chain V- and J-gene trimming was linked, in a later analysis, to a missense variant in DCLRE1C.

This chain links TRBV7-7 with TRBJ2-5; TRBD1 might be the D (5 bases). The sample consisted of PBMCs. The source is a human donor in good health. CDR3: CASSRTYQETQYF. CDR3 sequence (DNA): TGTGCTAGCAGCCGGACATACCAAGAGACCCAGTACTTC. Based on the CDR3 plus reference TRBV7-7 and TRBJ2-5, the full variable domain is GAGVSQSPRYKVTKRGQDVTLRCDPISSHATLYWYQQALGQGPEFLTYFNYEAQPDKSGLPSDRFSAERPEGSISTLTIQRTEQRDSAMYRCASSRTYQETQYFGPGTRLLVL.